Presented here are 18 T cell receptor beta chains from one specimen sequenced in a study of blood T cell repertoires in COVID-19. TCRdb keeps only in-frame clones here, not all; method: immunoSEQ multiplex PCR. The repertoire holds around 180,000 clones, with around 85% as singletons. Sequenced material: peripheral blood. All receptors come from an elderly woman with acute or convalescent COVID-19.

V usage is TRBV5-6 and J usage is TRBJ1-6; D uncertain. Germline-derived CDR1 and CDR2 are SGHDT and YYEEEE. Trimming shortened V by 0 bases and J by 7 bases, and 17 bases separated the two germline ends. CDR3 length: 17 residues. The CDR3 spells CASSLAGREGDNSPLHF. DNA for the CDR3: TGTGCCAGCAGCTTGGCCGGGAGGGAAGGTGACAATTCACCCCTCCACTTT.

The rearrangement links TRBV12-5 to TRBJ1-1, with a weak D call TRBD1 (5 bases). The CDR3 has 15 residues. CDR1 is LGHNT and CDR2 is FRNRAP in the germline V gene. V lost 0 bases, J lost 0 bases, and 8 bases lay in between. CDR3 loop: CASGLVRQLNTEAFF. The CDR3 nucleotides read TGTGCTAGTGGTTTGGTACGACAGTTGAACACTGAAGCTTTCTTT.

J is TRBJ2-2 and V is TRBV24-1; D perhaps matches TRBD2 (5 bases). Germline V gene lookup returns CDR1 KGHDR and CDR2 SFDVKD. The V end was cut by 7 bases, the J end by 1 base, with 12 bases between. This CDR3 comprises 15 residues. CDR3 sequence: CATSDPRGNTGELFF. The CDR3 DNA reads TGTGCCACCAGCGACCCTCGGGGGAACACCGGGGAGCTGTTTTTT.

This chain connects TRBV18 to TRBJ1-1, with D perhaps TRBD1 (5 bases). CDR3 length: 18 residues. V was shortened by 2 bases and J by 0 bases, with 19 bases between the two germline ends. Per the germline V gene, CDR1 is KGHSH and CDR2 is LQKENI. CDR3: CASSPKLVTGGMNTEAFF. The CDR3 region has the DNA TGTGCCAGCTCACCAAAATTGGTAACGGGGGGGATGAACACTGAAGCTTTCTTT. Looking up the rest from reference TRBV18 and TRBJ1-1 gives the full variable domain: NAGVMQNPRHLVRRRGQEARLRCSPMKGHSHVYWYRQLPEEGLKFMVYLQKENIIDESGMPKERFSAEFPKEGPSILRIQQVVRGDSAAYFCASSPKLVTGGMNTEAFFGQGTRLTVV.

This clone was observed a single time. The V and J genes are TRBV6-6 and TRBJ2-1, with 13 bases aligning to TRBD2. CDR3 length: 15 amino acids. V was clipped by 6 bases and J by 9 bases; unmatched bases: 8. CDR1 is MNHNY and CDR2 is SVGAGI in the germline V gene (reference sequence). The CDR3 is CASRPTSGGAIEQFF. The CDR3 DNA follows: TGTGCCAGCAGACCCACTAGCGGGGGGGCCATTGAGCAGTTCTTC.

The V gene is TRBV12-5, the J gene TRBJ1-5; no clear D. CDR1 LGHNT and CDR2 FRNRAP come from the germline V gene. The V end lost 1 base, the J end lost 5 bases, and 9 bases lay between the germline ends. There are 14 residues in the CDR3. Written as DNA, the CDR3 is TGTGCTAGTGGTTTGGCCCGGGAGGATCAGCCCCAGCATTTT. It translates to CASGLAREDQPQHF. Variable domain in full (rest from reference TRBV12-5 and TRBJ1-5): DARVTQTPRHKVTEMGQEVTMRCQPILGHNTVFWYRQTMMQGLELLAYFRNRAPLDDSGMPKDRFSAEMPDATLATLKIQPSEPRDSAVYFCASGLAREDQPQHFGDGTRLSIL.

The chain recombines TRBV28 with TRBJ1-4; no clear D. The CDR3 contains 15 residues. V was shortened by 6 bases and J by 1 base, with 12 bases between the two germline ends. Germline CDR1 MDHEN, CDR2 SYDVKM. The CDR3 DNA reads as TGTGCCAGCAGCCCTCTGTCGGGAACTAATGAAAAACTGTTTTTT. Amino acids: CASSPLSGTNEKLFF.

V gene TRBV5-4 combines with J gene TRBJ1-2; TRBD1 might be the D (5 bases). The CDR3 contains 13 residues. Trimming pared 4 bases from V and 1 base from J, leaving 8 bases between. In germline, CDR1 is SGHNT, CDR2 YYREEE (reference sequence). CDR3 in amino acids: CASSPDINYGYTF. CDR3 coding DNA: TGTGCCAGCAGCCCGGACATTAACTATGGCTACACCTTC.

The chain carries TRBV6-5 and TRBJ2-1; possibly TRBD2 for D (7 bases). The V gene's germline CDR1 is MNHEY and CDR2 SVGAGI. Trimming removed 2 bases at V and 6 bases at J, with 8 bases between. CDR3 length equals 13 residues. The chain's CDR3 is CASSYRGANEQFF. In nucleotides, the CDR3 is TGTGCCAGCAGTTACCGGGGGGCCAATGAGCAGTTCTTC.

This clone came up once. V and J are TRBV9 and TRBJ2-2, with D possibly matching TRBD2 (6 bases). The germline V gene encodes CDR1 SGDLS and CDR2 YYNGEE. CDR3 length: 14 amino acids. V was trimmed by 4 bases and J by 4 bases, leaving 11 bases between them. CDR3 coding DNA: TGTGCCAGCAGCCTTCGACTAGTCACCGGGGAGCTGTTTTTT. This sequence encodes CASSLRLVTGELFF.

This sequence joins TRBV5-1 and TRBJ1-1, with TRBD1 matching over 7 bases. Germline loops: CDR1 SGHRS, CDR2 YFSETQ. V shed 7 bases, J shed 5 bases, and the junction held 14 bases outside the gene matches. The CDR3 covers 15 residues. CDR3 nucleotide sequence: TGCGCCAGCGGGGAGGACAGGCGATTTGATACTGAAGCTTTCTTT. As protein: CASGEDRRFDTEAFF.

The chain has TRBV27 and TRBJ2-4, with 9 bases fitting TRBD1. This CDR3 has 15 amino acids. Germline V CDR1 and CDR2: MNHEY, SMNVEV (reference sequence). With V trimmed by 3 bases and J by 4 bases, 4 bases remained unmatched. As DNA, the CDR3 is TGTGCCAGCAGTTTCCAGGGACAGGGAAAAAACATTCAGTACTTC. Its translation: CASSFQGQGKNIQYF.

This clone has a single count. This sequence joins TRBV5-1 and TRBJ1-4; 10 nucleotides align to TRBD1. From germline, CDR1 is SGHRS and CDR2 YFSETQ. The CDR3 covers 16 residues. Unmatched junction bases numbered 8, after V lost 2 bases and J lost 7 bases. The CDR3 region is CASSFSPTGGGEKLFF. CDR3 in DNA: TGCGCCAGCAGCTTCTCCCCGACAGGGGGCGGTGAAAAACTGTTTTTT. Full variable domain (remainder filled in from reference TRBV5-1 and TRBJ1-4): KAGVTQTPRYLIKTRGQQVTLSCSPISGHRSVSWYQQTPGQGLQFLFEYFSETQRNKGNFPGRFSGRQFSNSRSEMNVSTLELGDSALYLCASSFSPTGGGEKLFFGSGTQLSVL.

V is TRBV6-6 and J is TRBJ2-7; 7 nucleotides agree with TRBD1. The CDR3 loop spans 13 amino acids. CDR1 and CDR2 (germline): MNHNY, SVGAGI (reference sequence). Trimming removed 10 bases from V and 2 bases from J; junction bases left unmatched: 8. CDR3 in amino acids: CATLDRATYEQYF. The CDR3 DNA reads as TGTGCCACCCTCGACAGGGCCACCTACGAGCAGTACTTC.

This chain joins TRBV15 and TRBJ2-1; perhaps TRBD2 as D (6 bases). The V gene lost 0 bases and the J gene lost 8 bases, with 14 bases spanning the gap. The germline gives CDR1 LNHNV, CDR2 YYDKDF (reference sequence). This CDR3 has 15 amino acids. The CDR3 DNA follows: TGTGCCACCAGCAGAGATGTTCGGGGGATGGATGAGCAGTTCTTC. This encodes CATSRDVRGMDEQFF.

The chain is built from TRBV6-5 and TRBJ1-3; no clear D gene. The germline V gene has CDR1 MNHEY and CDR2 SVGAGI. The CDR3 spans 16 residues. V lost 4 bases to trimming and J lost 0 bases, with 13 bases between them. The CDR3, as DNA: TGTGCCAGCAGTTCACCTTCGGGGAGCTCTGGAAACACCATATATTTT. Its protein is CASSSPSGSSGNTIYF.

This chain connects TRBV5-4 to TRBJ1-1, with TRBD1 as a possible D gene (6 bases). V lost 3 bases, J lost 11 bases, and 26 bases lay in between. The CDR3 has 16 amino acids. Germline V CDR1 and CDR2: SGHNT, YYREEE (reference sequence). The CDR3 coding sequence is TGTGCCAGCAGCTGGGACACTCCCCACGGTGGTAATATGGCTTTCTTT. This gives the protein CASSWDTPHGGNMAFF.

This clone was recorded a few times. The J gene is TRBJ2-5, the V gene TRBV11-2, with D maybe TRBD2 (5 bases). V was shortened by 1 base and J by 0 bases, with 12 bases between the two germline ends. Per the germline V gene, CDR1 is SGHAT and CDR2 is FQNNGV. This CDR3 has 16 residues. The CDR3 loop is CASSLGRSGDQETQYF. As DNA, the CDR3 is TGTGCCAGCAGCTTAGGTAGGAGCGGAGACCAAGAGACCCAGTACTTC.